This T cell receptor beta chain was observed in a study of CXCR3-negative and CXCR3-positive naive CD8 T cells. The study, taken as a whole, reports: Naive subsets had comparable surface CD5, so TRB CDR3 properties gauged TCR strength. In CXCR3-positive naive cells, the TRB CDR3s were more hydrophobic than in CXCR3-negative naive cells.

This CDR3 comprises 16 residues. Each TRB cDNA library was prepared by 5' RACE (with UMI labels). Each CDR3 protein gets one entry in TCRdb, which reprocessed the 5' RACE reads and gives no DNA. The sample data list approximately 90,000 distinct CDR3 sequences. About this clonotype itself: What it binds is not known.

V gene TRBV21-1 combines with J gene TRBJ1-5. TRBV21-1 is annotated as a pseudogene. Sequencing was performed on naive CXCR3+ CD8+ T cells from blood. Regarding subset: CD45RO-CCR7+CD27+CD95- naive CD8+ T cells expressing CXCR3 (TNR3+). The sequence was obtained from a human donor in good health. Some clones in this sample may be carry-over from other donors' samples. CDR3 sequence: CASSKAPGRAGQPQHF.